This T cell receptor (beta chain) was recovered during a study of T cells after yellow fever vaccination. Study findings and constraints: Post-booster samples contained most primary-vaccination clones (approximately 95% CD4, 88% CD8).

TCRdb used MiXCR to reprocess the 5' RACE reads, holding one entry per CDR3 protein. The sample lists 600,000 to 750,000 distinct CDR3 sequences; about 12% were seen once. Germline trimming cut 6 bases from V and 6 bases from J; bases unmatched to any gene: 8. This CDR3 is 14 amino acids long. Details on this clonotype: The antigen is not known.

The receptor was derived from a man aged 30 to 45 who received the YFV17D yellow fever vaccine. The sample here was PBMCs, taken on the day of the yellow fever booster vaccination. The chain couples TRBV12-3 or TRBV12-4 to TRBJ1-5, with 7 nucleotides matching TRBD1. Written as DNA, the CDR3 is TGTGCCAGCAGCCGAGACAGGGAACGTCAGCCCCAGCATTTT. Protein sequence: CASSRDRERQPQHF.